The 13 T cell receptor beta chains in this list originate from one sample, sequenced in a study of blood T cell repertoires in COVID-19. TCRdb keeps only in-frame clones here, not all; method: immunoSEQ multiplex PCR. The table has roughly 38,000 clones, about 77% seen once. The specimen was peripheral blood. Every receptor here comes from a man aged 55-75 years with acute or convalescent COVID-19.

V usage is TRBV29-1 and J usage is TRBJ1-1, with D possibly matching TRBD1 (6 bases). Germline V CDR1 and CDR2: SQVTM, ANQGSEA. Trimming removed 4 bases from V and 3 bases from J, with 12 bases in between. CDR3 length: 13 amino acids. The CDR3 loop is CSVAGTPDTEAFF. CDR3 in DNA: TGCAGCGTTGCCGGGACACCGGACACTGAAGCTTTCTTT.

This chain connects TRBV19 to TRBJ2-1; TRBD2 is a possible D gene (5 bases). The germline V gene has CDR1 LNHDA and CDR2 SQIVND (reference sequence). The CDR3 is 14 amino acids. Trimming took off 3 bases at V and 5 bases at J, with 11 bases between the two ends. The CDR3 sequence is CASSMLGLDNEQFF. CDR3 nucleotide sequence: TGTGCCAGTAGTATGCTTGGACTTGACAATGAGCAGTTCTTC.

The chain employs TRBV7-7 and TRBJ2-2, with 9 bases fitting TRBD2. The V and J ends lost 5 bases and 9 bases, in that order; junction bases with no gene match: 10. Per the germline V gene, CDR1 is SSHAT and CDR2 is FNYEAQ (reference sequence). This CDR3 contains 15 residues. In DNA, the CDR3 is TGTGCCAGCAGCCAGAGTGGCGGGGGGGAGAGGGAGCTGTTTTTT. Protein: CASSQSGGGERELFF.

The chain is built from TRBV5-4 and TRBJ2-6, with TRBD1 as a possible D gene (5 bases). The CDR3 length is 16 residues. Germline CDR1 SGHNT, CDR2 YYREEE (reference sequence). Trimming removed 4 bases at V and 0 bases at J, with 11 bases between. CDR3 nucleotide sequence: TGTGCCAGCAGCCGTGGACAAAACTCTGGGGCCAACGTCCTGACTTTC. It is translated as CASSRGQNSGANVLTF.

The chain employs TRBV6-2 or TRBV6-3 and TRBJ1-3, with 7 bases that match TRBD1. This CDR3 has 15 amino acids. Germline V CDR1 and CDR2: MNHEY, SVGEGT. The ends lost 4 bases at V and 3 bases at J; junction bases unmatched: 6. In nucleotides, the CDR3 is TGTGCCAGCAGTTCTCCACAGGGGTTTGGAAACACCATATATTTT. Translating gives CASSSPQGFGNTIYF.

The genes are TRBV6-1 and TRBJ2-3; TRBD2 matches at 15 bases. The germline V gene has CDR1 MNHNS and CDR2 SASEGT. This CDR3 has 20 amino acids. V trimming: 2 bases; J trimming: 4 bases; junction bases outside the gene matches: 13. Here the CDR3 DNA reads TGTGCCAGCAGTGAAATTCTTCTTCCGGGACTAGCGGGAGGTGCAGATACGCAGTATTTT. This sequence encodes CASSEILLPGLAGGADTQYF.

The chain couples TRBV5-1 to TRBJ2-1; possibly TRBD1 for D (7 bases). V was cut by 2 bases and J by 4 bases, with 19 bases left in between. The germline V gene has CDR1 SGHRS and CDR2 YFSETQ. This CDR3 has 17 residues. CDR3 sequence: CASSFMPSQGGYNEQFF. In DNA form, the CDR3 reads TGCGCCAGCAGCTTCATGCCCAGTCAGGGGGGATACAATGAGCAGTTCTTC.

CDR3 nucleotides: TGTGCCAGCAGTGTTACGACAGGGGTGGTCGGCTACTACGAGCAGTACTTC. Its protein product is CASSVTTGVVGYYEQYF. The chain links TRBV6-2 or TRBV6-3 to TRBJ2-7, with 8 bases aligning to TRBD1. Germline V gene sequence: CDR1 MNHEY, CDR2 SVGEGT. This CDR3 comprises 17 residues. With V trimmed by 5 bases and J by 3 bases, 15 bases remained unmatched.

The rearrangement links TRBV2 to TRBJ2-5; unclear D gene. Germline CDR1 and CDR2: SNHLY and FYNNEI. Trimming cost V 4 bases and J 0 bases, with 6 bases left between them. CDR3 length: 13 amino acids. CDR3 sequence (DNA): TGTGCCAGCAGTGTTGACTACCAAGAGACCCAGTACTTC. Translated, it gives CASSVDYQETQYF. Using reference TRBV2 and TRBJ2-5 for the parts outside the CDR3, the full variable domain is EPEVTQTPSHQVTQMGQEVILRCVPISNHLYFYWYRQILGQKVEFLVSFYNNEISEKSEIFDDQFSVERPDGSNFTLKIRSTKLEDSAMYFCASSVDYQETQYFGPGTRLLVL.

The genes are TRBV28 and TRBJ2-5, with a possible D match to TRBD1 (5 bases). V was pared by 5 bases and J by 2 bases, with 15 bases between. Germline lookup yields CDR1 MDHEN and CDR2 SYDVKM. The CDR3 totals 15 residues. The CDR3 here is CASSPPTVVQETQYF. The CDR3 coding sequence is TGTGCCAGCAGTCCTCCGACAGTCGTTCAAGAGACCCAGTACTTC.

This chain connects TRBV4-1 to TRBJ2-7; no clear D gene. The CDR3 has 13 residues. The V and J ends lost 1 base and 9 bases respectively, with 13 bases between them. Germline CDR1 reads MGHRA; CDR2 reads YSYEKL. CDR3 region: CASSQAVLQLQYF. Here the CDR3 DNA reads TGCGCCAGCAGCCAAGCGGTGCTCCAATTGCAGTACTTC.

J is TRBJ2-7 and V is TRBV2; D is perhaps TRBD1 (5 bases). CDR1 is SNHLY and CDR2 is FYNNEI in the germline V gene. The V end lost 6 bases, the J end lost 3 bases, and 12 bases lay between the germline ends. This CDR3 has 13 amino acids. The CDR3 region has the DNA TGTGCCAGCAGGTCGTCAGGGCTCTACGAGCAGTACTTC. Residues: CASRSSGLYEQYF.

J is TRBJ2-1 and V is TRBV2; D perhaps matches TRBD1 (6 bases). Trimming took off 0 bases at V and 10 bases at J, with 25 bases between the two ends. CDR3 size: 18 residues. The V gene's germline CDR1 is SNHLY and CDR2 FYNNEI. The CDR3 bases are TGTGCCAGCAGTGAAGCGCCCTACAGGGTGTCGAAGGATACAGAGCAGTTCTTC. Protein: CASSEAPYRVSKDTEQFF.